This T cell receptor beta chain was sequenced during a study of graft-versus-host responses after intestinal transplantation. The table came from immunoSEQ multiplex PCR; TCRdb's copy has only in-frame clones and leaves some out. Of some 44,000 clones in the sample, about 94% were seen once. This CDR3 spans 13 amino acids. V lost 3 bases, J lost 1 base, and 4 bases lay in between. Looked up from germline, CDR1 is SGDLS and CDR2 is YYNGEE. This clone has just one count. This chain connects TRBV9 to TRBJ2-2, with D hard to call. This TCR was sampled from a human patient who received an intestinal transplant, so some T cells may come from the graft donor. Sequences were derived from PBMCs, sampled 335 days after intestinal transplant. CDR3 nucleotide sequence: TGTGCCAGCAGCGACCAGAACACCGGGGAGCTGTTTTTT. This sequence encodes CASSDQNTGELFF.